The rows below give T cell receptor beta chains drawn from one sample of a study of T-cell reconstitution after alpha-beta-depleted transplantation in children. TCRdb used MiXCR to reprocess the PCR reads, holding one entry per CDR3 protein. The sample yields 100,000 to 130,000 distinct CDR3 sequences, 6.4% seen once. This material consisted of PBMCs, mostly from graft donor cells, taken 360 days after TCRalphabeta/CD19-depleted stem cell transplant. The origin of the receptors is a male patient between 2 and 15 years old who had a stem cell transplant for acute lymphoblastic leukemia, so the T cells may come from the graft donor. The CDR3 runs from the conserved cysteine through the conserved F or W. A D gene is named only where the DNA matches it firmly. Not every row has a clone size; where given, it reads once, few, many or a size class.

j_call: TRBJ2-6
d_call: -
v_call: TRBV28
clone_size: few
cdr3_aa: CASTPGANVLTF
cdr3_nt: TGTGCCAGCACCCCCGGAGCCAACGTCCTGACTTTC

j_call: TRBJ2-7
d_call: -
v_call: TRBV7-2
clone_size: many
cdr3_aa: CASSLRAEAYEQYF
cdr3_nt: TGTGCCAGCAGCTTAAGGGCAGAGGCCTACGAGCAGTACTTC

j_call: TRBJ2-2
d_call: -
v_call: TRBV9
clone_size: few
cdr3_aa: CASSVAVTGELFF
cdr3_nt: TGTGCCAGCAGCGTAGCGGTTACCGGGGAGCTGTTTTTT

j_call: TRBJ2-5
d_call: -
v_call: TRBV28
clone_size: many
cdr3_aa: CASSSAGNQETQYF
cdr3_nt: TGTGCCAGCAGTTCCGCGGGGAACCAAGAGACCCAGTACTTC

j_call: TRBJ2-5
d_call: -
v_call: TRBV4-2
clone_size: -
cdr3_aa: CASSQDGSGGETQYF
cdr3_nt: TGTGCCAGCAGCCAAGATGGTAGCGGAGGGGAGACCCAGTACTTC

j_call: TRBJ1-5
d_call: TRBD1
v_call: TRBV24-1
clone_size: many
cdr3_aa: CATSDFPGQGLRLPQHF
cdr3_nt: TGTGCCACCAGTGACTTCCCTGGACAGGGTCTTCGGTTGCCCCAGCATTTT

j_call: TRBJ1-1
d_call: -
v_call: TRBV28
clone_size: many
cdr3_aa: CASSETEAFF
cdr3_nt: TGTGCCAGCAGTGAGACTGAAGCTTTCTTT

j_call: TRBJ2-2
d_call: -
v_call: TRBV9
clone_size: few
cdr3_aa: CASSAGDLQRKGTGELFF
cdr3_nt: TGTGCCAGCAGCGCCGGGGACCTACAAAGAAAGGGGACCGGGGAGCTGTTTTTT

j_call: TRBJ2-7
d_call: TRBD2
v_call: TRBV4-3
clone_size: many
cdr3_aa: CASSQEGLDDYEQYF
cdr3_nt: TGCGCCAGCAGCCAAGAGGGACTAGATGACTACGAGCAGTACTTC

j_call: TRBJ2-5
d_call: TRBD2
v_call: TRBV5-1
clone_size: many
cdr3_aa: CASSFILAGPQETQYF
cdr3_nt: TGCGCCAGCAGCTTCATCCTAGCGGGGCCACAAGAGACCCAGTACTTC

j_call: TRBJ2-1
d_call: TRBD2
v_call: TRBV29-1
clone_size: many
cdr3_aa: CSEESGSYREQFF
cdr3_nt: TGCAGTGAGGAAAGCGGGAGCTACAGGGAGCAGTTCTTC

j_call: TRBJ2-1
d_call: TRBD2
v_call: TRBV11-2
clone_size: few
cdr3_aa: CASSLEAGLAGGLKRQFF
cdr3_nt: TGTGCCAGCAGCTTAGAGGCGGGACTAGCGGGAGGCCTTAAGAGGCAGTTCTTC

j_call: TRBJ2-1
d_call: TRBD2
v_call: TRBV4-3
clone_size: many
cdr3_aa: CASSREGRYNEQFF
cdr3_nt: TGCGCCAGCAGCCGGGAGGGCCGATACAATGAGCAGTTCTTC

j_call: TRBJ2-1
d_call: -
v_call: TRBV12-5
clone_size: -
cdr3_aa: CASGTEGRVNEQFF
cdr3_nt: TGTGCTAGTGGTACAGAGGGGCGGGTTAATGAGCAGTTCTTC

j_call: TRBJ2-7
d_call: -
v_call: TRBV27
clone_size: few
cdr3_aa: CASTPMGGKDYEQYF
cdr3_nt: TGTGCCAGCACCCCGATGGGGGGAAAGGACTACGAGCAGTACTTC

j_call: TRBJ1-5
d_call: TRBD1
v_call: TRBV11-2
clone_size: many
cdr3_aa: CASSLEPGTAEPQHF
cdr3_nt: TGTGCCAGCAGCTTAGAACCGGGGACAGCCGAGCCCCAGCATTTT

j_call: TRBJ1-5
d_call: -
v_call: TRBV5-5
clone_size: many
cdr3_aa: CASSFLPGRSNQPQHF
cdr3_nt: TGTGCCAGCAGCTTTCTACCGGGACGGAGCAATCAGCCCCAGCATTTT

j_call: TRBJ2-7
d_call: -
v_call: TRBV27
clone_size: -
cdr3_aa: CASSTGGTALYEQYF
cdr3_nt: TGTGCCAGCTCCACCGGAGGGACCGCCTTATACGAGCAGTACTTC

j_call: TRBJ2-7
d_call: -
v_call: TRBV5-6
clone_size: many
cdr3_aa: CASSLAATDYEQYF
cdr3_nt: TGTGCCAGCAGCTTGGCCGCGACTGACTACGAGCAGTACTTC

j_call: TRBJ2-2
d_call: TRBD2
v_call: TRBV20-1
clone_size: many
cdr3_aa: CSARDRKREDTGELFF
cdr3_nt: TGCAGTGCTAGAGATCGGAAGCGGGAGGACACCGGGGAGCTGTTTTTT

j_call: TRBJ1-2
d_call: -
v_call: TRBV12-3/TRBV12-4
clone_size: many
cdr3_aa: CASIPGRTVDYGYTF
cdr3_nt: TGTGCCAGCATCCCCGGACGGACCGTAGACTATGGCTACACCTTC

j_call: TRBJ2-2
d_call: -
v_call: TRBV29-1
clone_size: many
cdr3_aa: CSVQGSGELFF
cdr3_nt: TGCAGCGTTCAGGGGTCCGGGGAGCTGTTTTTT

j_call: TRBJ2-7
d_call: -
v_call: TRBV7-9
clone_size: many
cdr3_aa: CASSSISQLGFSYEQYF
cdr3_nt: TGTGCCAGCAGCTCCATTTCACAGCTGGGGTTCTCCTACGAGCAGTACTTC

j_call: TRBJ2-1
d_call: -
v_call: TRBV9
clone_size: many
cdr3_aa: CASSVDRTLIYNEQFF
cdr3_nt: TGTGCCAGCAGCGTTGACAGGACCCTAATCTACAATGAGCAGTTCTTC

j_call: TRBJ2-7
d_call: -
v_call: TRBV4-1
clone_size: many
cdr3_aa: CASSHPTAGAYEQYF
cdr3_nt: TGCGCCAGCAGCCACCCGACCGCAGGGGCGTACGAGCAGTACTTC

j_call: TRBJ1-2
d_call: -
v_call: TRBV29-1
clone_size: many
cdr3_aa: CSVMTGLGGYTF
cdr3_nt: TGCAGCGTTATGACAGGACTGGGGGGCTACACCTTC

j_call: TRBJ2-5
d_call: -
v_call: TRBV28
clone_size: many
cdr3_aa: CASSLAGEAETQYF
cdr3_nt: TGTGCCAGCAGTTTGGCAGGGGAAGCAGAGACCCAGTACTTC

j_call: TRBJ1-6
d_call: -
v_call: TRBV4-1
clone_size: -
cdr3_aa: CASSQDSGLRGSPLHF
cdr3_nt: TGCGCCAGCAGCCAAGACAGCGGGTTACGGGGTTCACCCCTCCACTTT

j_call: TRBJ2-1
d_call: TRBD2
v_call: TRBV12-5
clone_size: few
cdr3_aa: CASGPSGSSYNEQFF
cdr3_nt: TGTGCTAGTGGCCCCAGCGGGAGCTCCTACAATGAGCAGTTCTTC

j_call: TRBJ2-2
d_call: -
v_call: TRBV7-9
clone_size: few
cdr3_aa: CASRMREIGGELFF
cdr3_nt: TGTGCTAGCCGGATGAGGGAGATCGGCGGGGAGCTGTTTTTT

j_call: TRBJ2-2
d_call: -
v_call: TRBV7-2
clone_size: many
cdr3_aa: CASSSHGGRGGELFF
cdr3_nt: TGTGCCAGCAGCTCCCACGGGGGGCGGGGCGGGGAGCTGTTTTTT

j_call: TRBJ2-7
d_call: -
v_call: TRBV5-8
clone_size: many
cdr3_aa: CASSGGLYYEQYF
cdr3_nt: TGTGCCAGCAGCGGGGGACTTTACTACGAGCAGTACTTC

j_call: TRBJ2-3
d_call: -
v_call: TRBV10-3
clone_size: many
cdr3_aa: CAISESRRGDTQYF
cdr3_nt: TGTGCCATCAGTGAGTCAAGAAGGGGAGATACGCAGTATTTT

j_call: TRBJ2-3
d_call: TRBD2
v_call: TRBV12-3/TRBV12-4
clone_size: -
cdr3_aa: CTFSLMGLAGGPEDTQYF
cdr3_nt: TGTACCTTCAGTTTAATGGGACTAGCGGGGGGGCCCGAAGATACGCAGTATTTT

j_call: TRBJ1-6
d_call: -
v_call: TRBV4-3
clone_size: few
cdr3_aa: CASSLKGQGNSPLHF
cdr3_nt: TGCGCCAGCAGCCTCAAAGGGCAGGGGAATTCACCCCTCCACTTT

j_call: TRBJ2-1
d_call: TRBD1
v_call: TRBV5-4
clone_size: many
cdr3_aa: CASSRDRSSYNEQFF
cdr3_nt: TGTGCCAGCAGTCGGGACAGGAGCTCCTACAATGAGCAGTTCTTC

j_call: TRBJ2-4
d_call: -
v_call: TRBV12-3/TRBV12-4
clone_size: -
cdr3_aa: CASRPTPTARNIQYF
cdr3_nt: TGTGCCAGCAGGCCAACCCCTACGGCTAGAAACATTCAGTACTTC

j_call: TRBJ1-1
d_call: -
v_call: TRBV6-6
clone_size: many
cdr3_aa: CASSYSQGPPQAFF
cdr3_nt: TGTGCCAGCAGTTACTCCCAGGGCCCTCCCCAGGCTTTCTTT

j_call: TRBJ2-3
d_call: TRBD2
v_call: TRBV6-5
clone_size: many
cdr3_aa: CASSYAGRADTQYF
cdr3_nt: TGTGCCAGCAGTTACGCGGGGAGGGCAGATACGCAGTATTTT

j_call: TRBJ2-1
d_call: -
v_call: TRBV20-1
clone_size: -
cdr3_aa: CSARDRERRRQFF
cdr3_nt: TGCAGTGCTAGAGATCGGGAGCGGCGGCGGCAGTTCTTC

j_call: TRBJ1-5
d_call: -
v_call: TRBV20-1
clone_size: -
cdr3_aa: CSADPAGSNQPQHF
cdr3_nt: TGCAGTGCGGACCCGGCGGGAAGCAATCAGCCCCAGCATTTT

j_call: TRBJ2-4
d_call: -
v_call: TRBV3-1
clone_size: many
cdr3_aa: CASSQTRDIQYF
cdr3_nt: TGTGCCAGCAGCCAAACCCGGGACATTCAGTACTTC

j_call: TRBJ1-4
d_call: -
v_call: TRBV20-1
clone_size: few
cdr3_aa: CSARDGPWGRHEKLFF
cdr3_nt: TGCAGTGCTAGAGATGGCCCGTGGGGGCGTCATGAAAAACTGTTTTTT

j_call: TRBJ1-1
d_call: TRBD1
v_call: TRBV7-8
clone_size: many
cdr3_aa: CASSLAGTGGNTEAFF
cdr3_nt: TGTGCCAGCAGCTTAGCGGGGACAGGGGGCAACACTGAAGCTTTCTTT

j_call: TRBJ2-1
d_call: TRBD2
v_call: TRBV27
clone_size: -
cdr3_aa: CASSLGLAGVDEQFF
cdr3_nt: TGTGCCAGCAGTCTGGGACTAGCGGGAGTGGACGAGCAGTTCTTC

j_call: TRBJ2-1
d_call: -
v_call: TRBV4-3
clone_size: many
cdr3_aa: CASSQDLPTRVEQFF
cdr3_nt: TGCGCCAGCAGCCAAGATCTCCCCACTCGCGTTGAGCAGTTCTTC

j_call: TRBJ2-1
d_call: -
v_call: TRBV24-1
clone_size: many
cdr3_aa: CATRAGAGEQFF
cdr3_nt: TGTGCCACCAGAGCAGGGGCGGGTGAGCAGTTCTTC

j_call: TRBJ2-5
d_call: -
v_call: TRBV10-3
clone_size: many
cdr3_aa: CAISDAGAETQYF
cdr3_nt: TGTGCCATCAGTGACGCAGGGGCGGAGACCCAGTACTTC

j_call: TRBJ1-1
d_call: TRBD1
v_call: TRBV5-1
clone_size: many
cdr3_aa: CASKTGGTEAFF
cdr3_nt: TGCGCCAGCAAGACAGGGGGCACTGAAGCTTTCTTT

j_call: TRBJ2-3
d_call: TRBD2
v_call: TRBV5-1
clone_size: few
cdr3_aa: CASSIGSSGGLDTQYF
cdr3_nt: TGCGCCAGCAGCATAGGATCTAGCGGGGGGCTAGATACGCAGTATTTT

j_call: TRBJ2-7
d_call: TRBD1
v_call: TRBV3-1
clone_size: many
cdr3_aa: CASSQVDREYEQYF
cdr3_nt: TGTGCCAGCAGCCAAGTGGACAGGGAATACGAGCAGTACTTC

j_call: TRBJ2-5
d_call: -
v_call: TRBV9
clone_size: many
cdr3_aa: CASSVRGRETQYF
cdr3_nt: TGTGCCAGCAGCGTAAGAGGGAGAGAGACCCAGTACTTC

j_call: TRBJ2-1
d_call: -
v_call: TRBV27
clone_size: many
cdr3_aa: CASSPTVDEQFF
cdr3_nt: TGTGCCAGCAGCCCTACGGTGGATGAGCAGTTCTTC

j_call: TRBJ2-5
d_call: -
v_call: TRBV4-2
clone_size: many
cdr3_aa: CASSRTLGGAETQYF
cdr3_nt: TGTGCCAGCAGCCGCACACTTGGGGGGGCAGAGACCCAGTACTTC

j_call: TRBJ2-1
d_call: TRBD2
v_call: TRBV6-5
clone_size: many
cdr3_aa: CASSYKARGSSYNEQFF
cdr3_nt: TGTGCCAGCAGTTACAAAGCGCGGGGGTCCTCCTACAATGAGCAGTTCTTC

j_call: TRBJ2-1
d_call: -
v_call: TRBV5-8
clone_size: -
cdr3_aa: CASLRGVYNEQFF
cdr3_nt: TGTGCCAGCCTCAGGGGGGTCTACAATGAGCAGTTCTTC

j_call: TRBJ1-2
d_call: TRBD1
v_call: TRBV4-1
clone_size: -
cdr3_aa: CTSSHRTGPQVDGYTF
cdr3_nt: TGCACCAGCAGCCACCGGACAGGTCCCCAAGTCGATGGCTACACCTTC

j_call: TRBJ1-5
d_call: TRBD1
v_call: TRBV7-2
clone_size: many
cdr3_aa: CASSLETGRNQPQHF
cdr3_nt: TGTGCCAGCAGCTTGGAGACAGGGCGCAATCAGCCCCAGCATTTT

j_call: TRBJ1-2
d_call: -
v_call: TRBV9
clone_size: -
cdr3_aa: CASSPQGRPNYGYTF
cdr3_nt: TGTGCCAGCAGCCCTCAGGGAAGGCCTAACTATGGCTACACCTTC